One and the same sample provided the 19 T cell receptor beta chains below, sequenced in a study of T cells in Graves' hyperthyroidism and ophthalmopathy. Amplified regions were TCR beta CDR3 sequences from RNA transcripts. TCR CDR3 underwent first-round RT-PCR with the HTBI primer set. TCRdb processed the multiplex PCR reads anew with MiXCR; each CDR3 protein has one entry. This sample has about 270,000 distinct CDR3 sequences, with approximately 23% found just once. The material sequenced was blood. The origin of the receptors is a woman between 40 and 55 years old with Graves' ophthalmopathy.

There are many counts of this clonotype. The chain has TRBV9 and TRBJ1-2; 7 bases map to TRBD1. Germline CDR1 is SGDLS and CDR2 is YYNGEE. This CDR3 contains 16 residues. V was pared by 7 bases and J by 1 base, with 13 bases of the junction left unmatched. The CDR3 DNA reads as TGTGCCAGCGGGCAGGACGGACAGGAACTTAACTATGGCTACACCTTC. Encoded protein: CASGQDGQELNYGYTF.

This clonotype has a handful of counts. Just one base apart from a much larger clone, this may be a read error. The J gene is TRBJ2-3, the V gene TRBV7-2; 7 bases agree with TRBD2. Trimming cost V 8 bases and J 6 bases; bases outside gene matches: 11. This CDR3 comprises 14 residues. From germline, CDR1 is SGHTA and CDR2 FQGNSA. The CDR3 bases are TGTGCCAGCGCTGTAGTAGAGGGAGGGGATACGCAGTATTTT. This encodes CASAVVEGGDTQYF.

V gene TRBV4-2 combines with J gene TRBJ1-6; 7 bases fit TRBD1. CDR1 and CDR2 from the germline V gene are LGHNA and YNFKEQ. This CDR3 has 14 residues. V lost 1 base to trimming and J lost 10 bases; unmatched junction nucleotides: 4. CDR3 protein: CASSQVGGESPLHF. CDR3 DNA sequence: TGTGCCAGCAGCCAAGTAGGGGGCGAGTCACCCCTCCACTTT.

There are many counts of this clonotype. The gene calls are TRBV28 and TRBJ2-5, with D hard to call. The length of the CDR3 is 14 residues. Per the germline V gene, CDR1 is MDHEN and CDR2 is SYDVKM. Trimming pared 4 bases from V and 5 bases from J, leaving 14 bases between. In DNA form, the CDR3 reads TGTGCCAGCAGTTCTCCCCGGATGGGGGAGACCCAGTACTTC. It translates to CASSSPRMGETQYF.

This clonotype came up many times. This chain uses TRBV19 with TRBJ1-5; no reliable D call. This CDR3 is built from 14 residues. Trimming cost V 3 bases and J 0 bases, with 6 bases left between them. CDR1 and CDR2 from the germline V gene are LNHDA and SQIVND (reference sequence). CDR3 sequence (DNA): TGTGCCAGTAGTATCGGGTATAGCAATCAGCCCCAGCATTTT. This encodes CASSIGYSNQPQHF.

This clonotype was recorded at least ten times. J is TRBJ1-2 and V is TRBV4-1; no reliable D call. This CDR3 is built from 15 residues. Germline V gives CDR1 MGHRA, CDR2 YSYEKL. V dropped 0 bases and J dropped 3 bases, with 11 bases sitting between them. In nucleotides, the CDR3 is TGCGCCAGCAGCCAAGAGCCGAGCAGCTACTATGGCTACACCTTC. Translation gives CASSQEPSSYYGYTF.

This clonotype showed up many times. CDR3 nucleotides: TGTGCCAGCAAGAGGAGTGGGAGTTATAACACTGAAGCTTTCTTT. This gives the protein CASKRSGSYNTEAFF. The chain is built from TRBV2 and TRBJ1-1; no definite D call. The CDR3 totals 15 residues. Trimming cost V 7 bases and J 2 bases, with 17 bases left between them. Germline V gene lookup returns CDR1 SNHLY and CDR2 FYNNEI.

This clonotype came up many times. J is TRBJ2-7 and V is TRBV7-2; the D call may be TRBD1 or TRBD2 (5 bases each). This CDR3 has 13 amino acids. Trimming left V 8 bases short and J 4 bases short, with 15 bases between. The germline V gene has CDR1 SGHTA and CDR2 FQGNSA. In DNA, the CDR3 is TGTGCCAGCGAGGACCGGGACCGATACGAGCAGTACTTC. Its translation is CASEDRDRYEQYF.

The V call is TRBV12-3 or TRBV12-4, the J call TRBJ2-7; 10 nucleotides align to TRBD1. This CDR3 contains 15 residues. Germline trimming cut 5 bases from V and 3 bases from J; bases unmatched to any gene: 7. The CDR3 DNA is TGTGCCAGCAGTCCGCCGGGGACAGGGGTCTACGAGCAGTACTTC. Translation gives CASSPPGTGVYEQYF.

This clonotype was seen many times. The chain employs TRBV30 and TRBJ1-1; D gene ambiguous. The V gene's germline CDR1 is GTSNPN and CDR2 SVGIG (reference sequence). CDR3 length: 16 residues. Trimming stripped 0 bases from V and 5 bases from J, with 19 bases between. The CDR3 here is CAWSVFGRAEGTEAFF. The CDR3 DNA reads as TGTGCCTGGAGTGTCTTTGGGAGGGCCGAAGGAACTGAAGCTTTCTTT.

There are many counts of this clonotype. The rearrangement uses TRBV29-1 and TRBJ2-2; weak D call: TRBD1 (6 bases). V gave up 3 bases and J gave up 6 bases, with 17 bases separating them. Germline CDR1 is SQVTM and CDR2 is ANQGSEA. This CDR3 region has 15 residues. The CDR3 coding sequence is TGCAGCGTTGACATCGGACAGAGATTTCCCGGGGAGCTGTTTTTT. This sequence encodes CSVDIGQRFPGELFF.

This clonotype was recorded many times. This sequence joins TRBV24-1 and TRBJ2-5; D remains ambiguous. Germline V lookup: CDR1 KGHDR, CDR2 SFDVKD. The CDR3 has 15 amino acids. V lost 7 bases to trimming and J lost 5 bases, with 19 bases between them. CDR3 in DNA: TGTGCCACCAGGTGGGCTCCCTACAACATCGAGACCCAGTACTTC. Translation: CATRWAPYNIETQYF.

At least ten counts were recorded for this clonotype. The chain links TRBV24-1 to TRBJ2-7, with TRBD1 as a possible D gene (5 bases). Trimming removed 5 bases at V and 0 bases at J, with 7 bases between. Germline CDR1 is KGHDR and CDR2 is SFDVKD. There are 13 residues in the CDR3. Here the CDR3 reads CATSGGSSYEQYF. CDR3 sequence (DNA): TGTGCCACCAGTGGGGGCAGCTCCTACGAGCAGTACTTC.

The genes are TRBV6-2 or TRBV6-3 and TRBJ2-7; D is ambiguous. This CDR3 has 13 residues. V dropped 2 bases and J dropped 2 bases, with 7 bases sitting between them. Germline CDR1 reads MNHEY; CDR2 reads SVGEGT. The CDR3 sequence: CASSYGETYEQYF. DNA for the CDR3: TGTGCCAGCAGTTACGGGGAAACCTACGAGCAGTACTTC.

This rearrangement joins TRBV28 to TRBJ2-7; D not resolved. The end of the DNA is better explained by TRBJ2-1, so the J call may be wrong. This CDR3 is built from 15 residues. Germline V CDR1 and CDR2: MDHEN, SYDVKM. The CDR3 protein is CASSLAKGTNYEQFF. The CDR3 nucleotides read TGTGCCAGCAGTTTAGCAAAGGGTACGAACTACGAGCAGTTCTTC.

The J gene is TRBJ1-5, the V gene TRBV6-4, with a tentative D call TRBD1 (6 bases). The V end lost 0 bases, the J end lost 8 bases, and 11 bases lay between the germline ends. The CDR3 extends over 14 amino acids. Germline V gene lookup returns CDR1 MRHNA and CDR2 SNTAGT. The CDR3 here is CASSDSAGVKPQHF. As DNA, the CDR3 is TGTGCCAGCAGTGACTCAGCAGGGGTAAAGCCCCAGCATTTT.

This clonotype was counted many times. The chain recombines TRBV5-1 with TRBJ1-1; 7 bases agree with TRBD1. V shed 1 base and J 1 base; nucleotides not matched to a gene: 4. This CDR3 has 15 residues. The germline V gene has CDR1 SGHRS and CDR2 YFSETQ. In nucleotides, the CDR3 is TGCGCCAGCAGCTTGACAGGGGCGACGAACACTGAAGCTTTCTTT. It encodes CASSLTGATNTEAFF.

This clonotype appeared many times. The chain combines TRBV27 with TRBJ2-5; 9 bases are shared with TRBD1. This CDR3 is 15 amino acids long. The V gene's germline CDR1 is MNHEY and CDR2 SMNVEV (reference sequence). V was clipped by 5 bases and J by 7 bases; unmatched bases: 11. The CDR3 is CASSLRQGGGVTQYF. The CDR3 region has the DNA TGTGCCAGCAGTCTCAGACAGGGGGGTGGGGTGACCCAGTACTTC.

This chain joins TRBV12-3 or TRBV12-4 and TRBJ1-5, with 10 bases that match TRBD1. This CDR3 contains 16 residues. V trimming: 5 bases; J trimming: 1 base; junction bases outside the gene matches: 5. Written as DNA, the CDR3 is TGTGCCAGCAGTCTCCCGGGACAGGGGAGCAATCAGCCCCAGCATTTT. This encodes CASSLPGQGSNQPQHF.